This T cell receptor (beta chain) was sequenced in a study of blood T cells in healthy people across ages. This clonotype was seen only a few times. At one end the junction does not follow the germline gene, possibly because of a read error. This CDR3 is 13 amino acids long. Per the germline V gene, CDR1 is SNHLY and CDR2 is FYNNEI. Together with a sample-barcoded 5' primer, a J-beta primer mix was included in a second PCR lasting about 6 to 11 cycles. MiXCR, applied by TCRdb to the 5' RACE reads, yields one record per CDR3 protein. Of approximately 800,000 distinct CDR3 sequences listed, roughly 25% are singletons. This sample was shared with a second study, whose subject was T cells of mothers and their children.

Sequencing was performed on blood. The TCR was taken from a boy aged 10-17 years in good health. The genes are TRBV2 and TRBJ1-2, with a possible D match to TRBD1 (5 bases). CDR3 protein: CASREGTAYGYTF. The CDR3 nucleotides are TGTGCCAGCAGAGAAGGGACGGCATATGGCTACACCTTC.